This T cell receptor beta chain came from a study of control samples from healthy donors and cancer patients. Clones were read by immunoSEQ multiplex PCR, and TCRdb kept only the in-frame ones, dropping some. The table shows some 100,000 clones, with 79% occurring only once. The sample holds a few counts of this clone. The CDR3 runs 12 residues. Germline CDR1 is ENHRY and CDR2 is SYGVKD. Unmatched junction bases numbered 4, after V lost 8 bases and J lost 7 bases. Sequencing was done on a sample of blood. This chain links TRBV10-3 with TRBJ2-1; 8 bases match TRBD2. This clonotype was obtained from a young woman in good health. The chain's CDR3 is CAIGASGNEQFF. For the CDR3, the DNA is TGTGCCATCGGTGCTAGCGGGAATGAGCAGTTCTTC.